The T cell receptor beta chain described here comes from a study of blood T cell repertoires in COVID-19 (dated by TCRdb to the early 2020s). Turning to the overall study: Collaborator samples came from the United States, Italy and Spain and covered acute and convalescent phases of COVID-19. Subjects who had been exposed to COVID-19, were actively infected with it, or had recovered from it provided the deeply sampled blood TCRbeta repertoires that made up the dataset. A freely available public database, intended as a resource for researchers studying the immune response to SARS-CoV-2, is where the repertoires were released. The prospective study material was composed of cDNA or gDNA derived from T cells, B-cell-depleted T cells, or PBMCs. A de-identified subject ID, COVID-19 status, age in years and sex were almost always included in the sample metadata. Where available, HLA class I and class II types were taken from metadata supplied by the sample provider and were not determined by assay-based typing. The samples were drawn from two sources: the first 160 participants of the ongoing ImmuneRACE study, and some 1,300 subjects contributed by 6 global collaborators.

The germline V gene specifies SGDLS as CDR1 and YYNGEE as CDR2. The cysteine opens and the phenylalanine closes a CDR3 of 18 amino acids. Kept here is only the CDR3 DNA, which spans 54 bases and is read in frame from base 1. The junction shows trimming of 4 bases on V and 1 base on J, plus 20 bases between the germline ends. A second Seattle source provided samples from volunteer blood donors who had recovered from COVID-19. The collaborating institutions used their own protocols to collect whole blood in K2EDTA tubes. For TCRbeta analysis, collaborators shipped samples in one of three forms: frozen whole blood, isolated PBMCs, or DNA extracted from either of those sample types. TCRbeta CDR3 regions were amplified from genomic DNA using the immunoSEQ Assay, a bias-controlled multiplex PCR. The paper's processing steps were these. The number of nucleated cells in each sample was estimated by amplification of reference gene primers within the assay. To quantify the absolute abundance of each unique TCRbeta CDR3 rearrangement, sequence reads were collapsed and filtered. For each sample, productive Simpson clonality was calculated by taking the square root of Simpson's diversity index across productive rearrangements. The clones in this table, taken by TCRdb from immuneACCESS, are in-frame only. Not every clone is retained; where verified, under half of the shortfall comes from an unresolved V gene, and the cause of the rest is unknown. The V and J calls and clone size were taken over from that table, and D and trimming were inferred from the DNA. This sample holds about 130,000 clones; around 87% were observed only once. The top ten clonotypes cover roughly 18% of the sample.

The paper as a whole reports these results and caveats: Clinical and demographic metadata were provided uncurated, with the amount varying by source and participant.

A note on this clone: It lacks a known antigen. Base quality data are lacking; no much larger clone is found one base away.

This sequence was found in a woman aged 45-59 years who had recovered from COVID-19. Input material: peripheral blood. The V and J genes are TRBV9 and TRBJ2-2; a tentative D match to TRBD2 spans 5 bases. The CDR3 protein is CASSKTDLKRVNTGELFF. In nucleotide form, the sequence is TGTGCCAGCAGCAAAACAGACTTGAAGAGGGTGAACACCGGGGAGCTGTTTTTT.